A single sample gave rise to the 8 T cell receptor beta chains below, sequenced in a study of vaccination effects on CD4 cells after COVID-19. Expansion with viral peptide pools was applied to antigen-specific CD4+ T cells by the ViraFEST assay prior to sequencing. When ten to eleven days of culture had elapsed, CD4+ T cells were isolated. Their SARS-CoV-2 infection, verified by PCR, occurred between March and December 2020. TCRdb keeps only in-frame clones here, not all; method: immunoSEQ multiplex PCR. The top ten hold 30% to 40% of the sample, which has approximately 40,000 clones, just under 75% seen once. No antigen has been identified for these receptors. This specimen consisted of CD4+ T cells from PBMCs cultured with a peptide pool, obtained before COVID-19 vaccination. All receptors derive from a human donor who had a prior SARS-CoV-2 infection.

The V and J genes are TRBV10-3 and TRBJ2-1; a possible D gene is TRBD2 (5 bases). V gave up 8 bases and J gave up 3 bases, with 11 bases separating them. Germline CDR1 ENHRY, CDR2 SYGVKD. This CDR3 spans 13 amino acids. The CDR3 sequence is CAIRNRGYNEQFF. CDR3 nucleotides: TGTGCCATCCGGAACCGGGGCTACAATGAGCAGTTCTTC.

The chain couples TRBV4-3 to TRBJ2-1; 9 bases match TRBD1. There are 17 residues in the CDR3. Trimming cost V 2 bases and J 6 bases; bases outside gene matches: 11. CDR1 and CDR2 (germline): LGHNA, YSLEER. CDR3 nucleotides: TGCGCCAGCAGCCAACGTGCAGGGACAGGGTTCTTCAATGAGCAGTTCTTC. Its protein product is CASSQRAGTGFFNEQFF.

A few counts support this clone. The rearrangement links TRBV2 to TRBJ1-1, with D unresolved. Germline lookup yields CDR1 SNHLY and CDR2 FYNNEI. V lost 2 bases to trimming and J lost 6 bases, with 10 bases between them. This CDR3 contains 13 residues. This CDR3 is CASSELTAPEAFF. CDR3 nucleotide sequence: TGTGCCAGCAGTGAACTCACAGCCCCTGAAGCTTTCTTT. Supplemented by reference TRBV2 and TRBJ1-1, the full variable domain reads EPEVTQTPSHQVTQMGQEVILRCVPISNHLYFYWYRQILGQKVEFLVSFYNNEISEKSEIFDDQFSVERPDGSNFTLKIRSTKLEDSAMYFCASSELTAPEAFFGQGTRLTVV.

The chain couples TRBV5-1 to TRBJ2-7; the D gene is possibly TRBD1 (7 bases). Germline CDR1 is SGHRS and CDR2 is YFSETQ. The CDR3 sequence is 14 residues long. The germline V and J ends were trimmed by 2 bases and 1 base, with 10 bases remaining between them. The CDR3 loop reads CASSLQGTSYEQYF. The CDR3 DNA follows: TGCGCCAGCAGCTTACAGGGGACTTCCTACGAGCAGTACTTC.

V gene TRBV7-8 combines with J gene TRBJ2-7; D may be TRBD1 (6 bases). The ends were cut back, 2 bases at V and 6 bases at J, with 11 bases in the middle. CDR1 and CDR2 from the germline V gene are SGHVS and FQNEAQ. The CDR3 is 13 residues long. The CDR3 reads CASSLIQGAEQYF. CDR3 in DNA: TGTGCCAGCAGCTTAATACAGGGCGCCGAGCAGTACTTC. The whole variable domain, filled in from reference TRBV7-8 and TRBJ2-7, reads GAGVSQSPRYKVAKRGQDVALRCDPISGHVSLFWYQQALGQGPEFLTYFQNEAQLDKSGLPSDRFFAERPEGSVSTLKIQRTQQEDSAVYLCASSLIQGAEQYFGPGTRLTVT.

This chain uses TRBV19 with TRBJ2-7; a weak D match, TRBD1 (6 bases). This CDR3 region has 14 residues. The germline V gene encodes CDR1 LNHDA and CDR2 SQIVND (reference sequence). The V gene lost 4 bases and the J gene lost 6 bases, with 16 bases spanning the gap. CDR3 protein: CASSTWGRAGEQYF. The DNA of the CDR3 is TGTGCCAGTAGTACCTGGGGGCGTGCTGGCGAGCAGTACTTC.

CDR3: CASSQLGRAERGQETQYF. The CDR3, as DNA: TGTGCCAGCAGCCAACTTGGCCGAGCCGAGCGGGGGCAAGAGACCCAGTACTTC. J is TRBJ2-5 and V is TRBV4-2; TRBD2 matches 8 bases. V gave up 2 bases and J gave up 2 bases; unmatched junction bases: 13. The CDR3 contains 18 residues. Germline V gene lookup returns CDR1 LGHNA and CDR2 YNFKEQ.

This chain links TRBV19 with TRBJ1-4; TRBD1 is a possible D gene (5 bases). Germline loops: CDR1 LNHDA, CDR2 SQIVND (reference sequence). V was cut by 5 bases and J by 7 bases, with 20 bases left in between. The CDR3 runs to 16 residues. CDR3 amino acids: CASSPWDGGVTEKLFF. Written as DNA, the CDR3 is TGTGCCAGTAGTCCTTGGGACGGAGGAGTTACTGAAAAACTGTTTTTT.